The TCR beta chain described here comes from a study of T cell changes during pregnancy in multiple sclerosis. Assay used: immunoSEQ multiplex PCR; TCRdb lists only in-frame clones, some missing. This table holds 75,000 to 100,000 clones, about 90% found once. This CDR3 region has 11 residues. The V segment lost 8 bases and the J segment 6 bases; nucleotides outside the gene matches: 4. Germline CDR1 MNHEY, CDR2 SVGAGI. This rearrangement joins TRBV6-5 to TRBJ2-7, with TRBD1 identical over 7 bases. Material: peripheral blood, obtained after pregnancy. This TCR derives from a female donor in good health, enrolled as a control in a pregnancy study. The CDR3 region is CASRTGLEQYF. CDR3 DNA: TGTGCCAGCCGGACAGGACTCGAGCAGTACTTC.